The 29 T cell receptor beta chains below come from one sample, sequenced in a study of blood T cell repertoires in COVID-19. This table comes from immunoSEQ multiplex PCR, and its TCRdb copy is limited to in-frame clones, with some not included. The table shows 70,000 to 100,000 clones, with about 88% occurring only once. The sample taken for sequencing was peripheral blood. The receptors stem from a woman over 75 with acute or convalescent COVID-19.

The rearrangement joins TRBV21-1 to TRBJ2-1; TRBD2 is taken as the D call from the table, unchecked against the DNA. TRBV21-1 constitutes a pseudogene. The CDR3 loop spans 11 amino acids. CDR3 sequence (DNA): TGTGCCAGCAGCAATGGAGATGAGCAGTTCTTC. The encoded protein is CASSNGDEQFF.

V and J are TRBV5-1 and TRBJ2-3; D gene ambiguous. Per germline, CDR1 SGHRS and CDR2 YFSETQ. The CDR3 has 15 residues. V was shortened by 1 base and J by 6 bases, with 15 bases between the two germline ends. CDR3 in amino acids: CASSLSETSGDTQYF. The CDR3 DNA reads as TGCGCCAGCAGCTTGTCGGAGACCTCCGGGGATACGCAGTATTTT.

This clone is a singleton in its sample. The gene calls are TRBV28 and TRBJ1-1, with D possibly matching TRBD1 (5 bases). The V gene's germline CDR1 is MDHEN and CDR2 SYDVKM. Trimming pared 6 bases from V and 0 bases from J, leaving 14 bases between. This CDR3 is built from 15 residues. CDR3 protein: CASSRRGGVNTEAFF. CDR3 DNA: TGTGCCAGCAGCCGTCGTGGGGGGGTGAACACTGAAGCTTTCTTT.

The chain uses TRBV28 and TRBJ1-1; D remains ambiguous. Trimming removed 3 bases at V and 10 bases at J, with 12 bases between. The CDR3 has 12 residues. Per the germline V gene, CDR1 is MDHEN and CDR2 is SYDVKM. In DNA form, the CDR3 reads TGTGCCAGCAGTTTTTATTCCGCCGGAGCTTTCTTT. It encodes CASSFYSAGAFF.

The chain employs TRBV6-2 or TRBV6-3 and TRBJ2-2; 8 bases are a match to TRBD2. The CDR3 is 15 amino acids. The germline V gene has CDR1 MNHEY and CDR2 SVGEGT. Germline trimming cut 5 bases from V and 4 bases from J; bases unmatched to any gene: 6. The CDR3 sequence is CASSHERESTGELFF. CDR3 nucleotide sequence: TGTGCCAGCAGTCACGAGCGGGAGTCCACCGGGGAGCTGTTTTTT.

As to this clone: Other DNA sequences in this specimen translate into the identical CDR3. V gene TRBV9 combines with J gene TRBJ2-1; a weak D match, TRBD2 (6 bases). The V end was cut by 2 bases, the J end by 2 bases, with 8 bases between. The CDR3 consists of 14 residues. The germline gives CDR1 SGDLS, CDR2 YYNGEE. CDR3 coding DNA: TGTGCCAGCAGCGTTGGCGGGGCCTACAATGAGCAGTTCTTC. Translated: CASSVGGAYNEQFF.

The chain employs TRBV28 and TRBJ2-3; D may be TRBD1 (5 bases). The CDR3 loop spans 15 amino acids. Deletions cut 6 bases from V and 0 bases from J, with 13 bases between. Germline CDR1 MDHEN, CDR2 SYDVKM. The CDR3 DNA is TGTGCCAGCAGAACGCGACAGTATAGCACAGATACGCAGTATTTT. Protein: CASRTRQYSTDTQYF.

The chain is built from TRBV5-1 and TRBJ2-7; a weak D match, TRBD2 (5 bases). CDR1 is SGHRS and CDR2 is YFSETQ in the germline V gene. The CDR3 spans 14 residues. The V gene lost 3 bases and the J gene lost 3 bases, with 13 bases spanning the gap. This chain's CDR3 is CASSSDGIGYEQYF. For the CDR3, the DNA is TGCGCCAGCAGCTCAGACGGGATAGGCTACGAGCAGTACTTC.

This clone came up a few times. This chain joins TRBV2 and TRBJ1-5, with D unclear. This CDR3 is built from 13 residues. Germline CDR1 is SNHLY and CDR2 is FYNNEI. The germline V and J ends were trimmed by 7 bases and 1 base, with 8 bases remaining between them. The CDR3 here is CASIAQSNQPQHF. The CDR3 DNA sequence: TGTGCCAGCATTGCCCAGAGCAATCAGCCCCAGCATTTT.

The chain has TRBV5-5 and TRBJ1-5, with D perhaps matching TRBD1 (6 bases). V lost 6 bases and J lost 8, with 21 bases in between. CDR3 length: 15 residues. Per the germline V gene, CDR1 is SGHKS and CDR2 is YYEKEE (reference sequence). CDR3 bases: TGTGCCAGCACCATGACAGGCTCAAACGGAGAGCCCCAGCATTTT. Translation gives CASTMTGSNGEPQHF.

V and J are TRBV7-9 and TRBJ1-6; D is possibly TRBD1 (6 bases). The CDR3 is made up of 11 amino acids. Germline V gene sequence: CDR1 SEHNR, CDR2 FQNEAQ (reference sequence). V gave up 4 bases and J gave up 15 bases, with 10 bases separating them. The CDR3 here is CASSSTGNLHF. The CDR3 region has the DNA TGTGCCAGCAGCTCGACAGGAAACCTCCACTTT.

The V call is TRBV7-9, the J call TRBJ2-3; 7 nucleotides align to TRBD1. The CDR3 has 13 amino acids. V lost 4 bases, J lost 6 bases, and 4 bases stayed unmatched. Germline V gives CDR1 SEHNR, CDR2 FQNEAQ (reference sequence). The CDR3 coding sequence is TGTGCCAGCAGCTCAGACAGGGCCGATACGCAGTATTTT. It is translated as CASSSDRADTQYF.

This clone has a handful of counts. The gene calls are TRBV19 and TRBJ1-2; 9 positions agree with TRBD1. Germline V gene sequence: CDR1 LNHDA, CDR2 SQIVND (reference sequence). The CDR3 contains 15 residues. After removal of 5 bases from V and 8 bases from J, the junction contained 12 bases not matched to a gene. CDR3 sequence reads: CASSSLPGTGLGYTF. In DNA, the CDR3 is TGTGCCAGTAGTTCCCTCCCCGGGACAGGGCTCGGCTACACCTTC.

The rearrangement uses TRBV25-1 and TRBJ2-7; D gene uncertain. This CDR3 spans 13 amino acids. The V gene lost 1 base and the J gene lost 2 bases, with 6 bases spanning the gap. Germline CDR1 is MGHDK and CDR2 is SYGVNS. CDR3 sequence (DNA): TGTGCCAGCAGTGAATTAAGCCCCTACGAGCAGTACTTC. Translation gives CASSELSPYEQYF.

The chain has TRBV15 and TRBJ1-5; the match to TRBD1 covers 7 bases. This CDR3 is built from 15 residues. Per the germline V gene, CDR1 is LNHNV and CDR2 is YYDKDF (reference sequence). The trim removed 5 bases at V and 5 bases at J, leaving 9 bases unmatched. The CDR3 is CATSHPHRGYQPQHF. The CDR3 DNA reads TGTGCCACCAGCCATCCCCACAGGGGATATCAGCCCCAGCATTTT.

This clone has just one count. The V gene is TRBV12-3 or TRBV12-4, the J gene TRBJ1-1; maybe TRBD1 (5 bases). V lost 1 base and J 7 bases, leaving 7 bases between the germline ends. The CDR3 loop spans 12 amino acids. For the CDR3, the DNA is TGTGCCAGCAGTTTAGGGACAAGTGAAGCTTTCTTT. It codes for CASSLGTSEAFF.

The rearrangement links TRBV7-3 to TRBJ2-1; 9 bases align to TRBD2. CDR3 length: 13 amino acids. V was pared by 6 bases and J by 8 bases, with 5 bases of the junction left unmatched. Per the germline V gene, CDR1 is SGHTA and CDR2 is FQGTGA. Here the CDR3 reads CASSFSGSDEQFF. CDR3 nucleotides: TGTGCCAGCAGTTTTAGCGGGAGCGATGAGCAGTTCTTC.

The chain uses TRBV5-1 and TRBJ2-2; 8 bases line up with TRBD1. V was pared by 7 bases and J by 6 bases, with 11 bases of the junction left unmatched. Germline loops: CDR1 SGHRS, CDR2 YFSETQ. The CDR3 consists of 15 residues. The CDR3 sequence: CASQDNYRGSGELFF. The CDR3 coding sequence is TGCGCCAGCCAAGACAACTACAGGGGGTCCGGGGAGCTGTTTTTT.

The rearrangement uses TRBV4-3 and TRBJ2-2; the match to TRBD2 covers 7 bases. J gave up 0 bases and V 1 base, and 8 bases lay outside the gene matches. This CDR3 has 18 amino acids. The germline gives CDR1 LGHNA, CDR2 YSLEER. In nucleotides, the CDR3 is TGCGCCAGCAGCCAAGGAGGCGGGAGCTTCGCGAACACCGGGGAGCTGTTTTTT. Residues: CASSQGGGSFANTGELFF.

The chain carries TRBV30 and TRBJ1-2; D uncertain. Germline CDR1 reads GTSNPN; CDR2 reads SVGIG (reference sequence). V dropped 0 bases and J dropped 8 bases, with 10 bases sitting between them. The CDR3 spans 12 residues. CDR3 in DNA: TGTGCCTGGAGTGTAATTGGGAGCGGCTACACCTTC. It translates to CAWSVIGSGYTF.

V is TRBV18 and J is TRBJ1-4; D may be TRBD1 (5 bases). This CDR3 has 14 amino acids. V lost 0 bases and J lost 7, with 9 bases in between. Germline assignment: CDR1 KGHSH and CDR2 LQKENI. The CDR3 DNA follows: TGTGCCAGCTCACCACCCGGGACTCCTGAAAAACTGTTTTTT. Encoded protein: CASSPPGTPEKLFF.

This chain links TRBV15 with TRBJ1-5, with 7 nucleotides matching TRBD1. The germline gives CDR1 LNHNV, CDR2 YYDKDF (reference sequence). Trimming at V came to 1 base and at J to 5 bases, leaving 5 bases not matched to a gene. CDR3 length: 15 residues. CDR3 protein: CATSRGQGEYQPQHF. The CDR3 nucleotides read TGTGCCACCAGCAGAGGGCAGGGGGAATATCAGCCCCAGCATTTT.

V and J are TRBV12-3 or TRBV12-4 and TRBJ1-6; D not certain. The V end was cut by 2 bases, the J end by 9 bases, with 5 bases between. The CDR3 contains 12 residues. The CDR3 DNA is TGTGCCAGCAGTTTATTCGGTTCACCCCTCCACTTT. Its translation: CASSLFGSPLHF.

This clone was counted once. This chain uses TRBV5-1 with TRBJ2-1; D is perhaps TRBD1 (6 bases). Per the germline V gene, CDR1 is SGHRS and CDR2 is YFSETQ. Trimming pared 3 bases from V and 7 bases from J, leaving 11 bases between. This CDR3 is built from 13 residues. In nucleotides, the CDR3 is TGCGCCAGCAGCTCAGGGGTAGTGAATGAGCAGTTCTTC. Amino acids: CASSSGVVNEQFF.

This chain links TRBV5-1 with TRBJ2-1; 9 bases are shared with TRBD2. This CDR3 has 18 residues. Germline V CDR1 and CDR2: SGHRS, YFSETQ. The junction had 8 bases not matched to a gene; V was cut back by 1 base and J by 0 bases. Written as DNA, the CDR3 is TGCGCCAGCAGCTTGACAGCGGGGGGAACCAGCTCCTACAATGAGCAGTTCTTC. Translating it yields CASSLTAGGTSSYNEQFF.

The chain links TRBV28 to TRBJ2-7, with D possibly TRBD1 on 6 matching bases. Trimming pared 1 base from V and 5 bases from J, leaving 18 bases between. The CDR3 consists of 16 residues. CDR1 is MDHEN, CDR2 SYDVKM, per germline. The CDR3 reads CASSLFGQGTNNEQYF. In DNA form, the CDR3 reads TGTGCCAGCAGTTTATTTGGGCAGGGGACGAACAACGAGCAGTACTTC. Supplemented by reference TRBV28 and TRBJ2-7, the full variable domain reads DVKVTQSSRYLVKRTGEKVFLECVQDMDHENMFWYRQDPGLGLRLIYFSYDVKMKEKGDIPEGYSVSREKKERFSLILESASTNQTSMYLCASSLFGQGTNNEQYFGPGTRLTVT.

The chain employs TRBV19 and TRBJ1-2, with D unresolved. The CDR3 extends over 14 amino acids. Trimming pared 4 bases from V and 2 bases from J, leaving 11 bases between. Looked up from germline, CDR1 is LNHDA and CDR2 is SQIVND (reference sequence). The CDR3 nucleotides are TGTGCCAGTAGTAATCGGTTCCCCAACTATGGCTACACCTTC. Its protein product is CASSNRFPNYGYTF.

The chain joins TRBV3-1 (or the pseudogene TRBV3-2) to TRBJ2-2; D not certain. The CDR3 has 13 residues. CDR1 LGHDT and CDR2 YNNKEL come from the germline V gene (reference sequence). Trimming took off 1 base at V and 4 bases at J, with 4 bases between the two ends. CDR3 sequence (DNA): TGTGCCAGCAGCCAAGTGAGCACCGGGGAGCTGTTTTTT. This sequence encodes CASSQVSTGELFF.

The rearrangement links TRBV2 to TRBJ1-5, with 8 nucleotides matching TRBD1. The CDR3 is made up of 15 amino acids. V was clipped by 1 base and J by 5 bases; unmatched bases: 4. Germline-derived CDR1 and CDR2 are SNHLY and FYNNEI. CDR3 in DNA: TGTGCCAGCAGTGAAGAGGACAGGGAGTATCAGCCCCAGCATTTT. This codes for CASSEEDREYQPQHF.